The 14 T cell receptor beta chains given below trace back to one sample, sequenced in a study of monozygotic twins with inflammatory bowel disease. TCRdb reprocessed the 5' RACE reads; each CDR3 protein has one entry and no DNA is given. The ten top clones account for approximately 5.4%, within a sample of under 350,000 distinct CDR3 sequences. Sample: blood. Receptor source: a human donor with ulcerative colitis or Crohn's disease, or a healthy co-twin of an affected twin (not recorded which).

The gene calls are TRBV30 and TRBJ2-2. Germline V CDR1 and CDR2: GTSNPN, SVGIG (reference sequence). The CDR3 spans 12 residues. CDR3 in amino acids: CAWSVRWGELFF.

V is TRBV6-1 and J is TRBJ2-7; TCRdb gives TRBD1 as the D gene, but with no DNA this cannot be confirmed. The CDR3 runs 15 residues. The V gene's germline CDR1 is MNHNS and CDR2 SASEGT. Here the CDR3 reads CASSDPGNVADEQYF.

The chain uses TRBV28 and TRBJ2-1; with no DNA, the TCRdb D assignment of TRBD1 cannot be verified. Germline V CDR1 and CDR2: MDHEN, SYDVKM. The CDR3 runs 14 residues. The CDR3 protein is CASSQPGLATEQFF.

This rearrangement joins TRBV20-1 to TRBJ1-1; without DNA, the TCRdb call of TRBD1 cannot be checked. The CDR3 length is 11 residues. Germline V gene data show CDR1 as DFQATT and CDR2 as SNEGSKA (reference sequence). The CDR3 loop is CAPGGYTEAFF.

The chain joins TRBV18 to TRBJ1-5. The CDR3 runs 16 residues. Per germline, CDR1 KGHSH and CDR2 LQKENI. The CDR3 sequence: CASSPRDGRLNQPQHF. Full variable domain (remainder filled in from reference TRBV18 and TRBJ1-5): NAGVMQNPRHLVRRRGQEARLRCSPMKGHSHVYWYRQLPEEGLKFMVYLQKENIIDESGMPKERFSAEFPKEGPSILRIQQVVRGDSAAYFCASSPRDGRLNQPQHFGDGTRLSIL.

The rearrangement links TRBV28 to TRBJ2-1; TCRdb calls TRBD1, which cannot be checked without DNA. The germline V gene encodes CDR1 MDHEN and CDR2 SYDVKM. There are 15 residues in the CDR3. The CDR3: CASSLLAGQVNEQFF. Combining the CDR3 with reference TRBV28 and TRBJ2-1 gives the whole variable domain DVKVTQSSRYLVKRTGEKVFLECVQDMDHENMFWYRQDPGLGLRLIYFSYDVKMKEKGDIPEGYSVSREKKERFSLILESASTNQTSMYLCASSLLAGQVNEQFFGPGTRLTVL.

The chain employs TRBV29-1 and TRBJ1-1. This CDR3 has 12 residues. Germline V CDR1 and CDR2: SQVTM, ANQGSEA. CDR3 loop: CSVAQMNTEAFF.

The chain couples TRBV29-1 to TRBJ2-7; lacking DNA, the TRBD1 call made by TCRdb goes unchecked. Germline CDR1 is SQVTM and CDR2 is ANQGSEA. This CDR3 is 13 amino acids long. CDR3 protein: CSVAKDRVNEQYF.

J is TRBJ2-7 and V is TRBV10-1; TCRdb lists TRBD2, though no DNA is available to test this call. CDR1 is WNHNN, CDR2 SYGVQD, per germline (reference sequence). This CDR3 comprises 13 residues. This chain's CDR3 is CASSQTLASEQYF.

The chain has TRBV5-6 and TRBJ2-1; TCRdb reports TRBD1, a call that lacks DNA to check it against. The CDR3 length is 15 residues. CDR1 and CDR2 from the germline V gene are SGHDT and YYEEEE. Here the CDR3 reads CASRQGTGALNEQFF.

The chain uses TRBV4-3 and TRBJ1-4. Germline assignment: CDR1 LGHNA and CDR2 YSLEER. The CDR3 runs 16 residues. CDR3 amino acids: CASSQEVGGGIEKLFF.

This CDR3 reads CASSSGAVYEQYF. The genes are TRBV12-3 or TRBV12-4 and TRBJ2-7; as DNA is missing, the TRBD1 call by TCRdb cannot be tested. The CDR3 consists of 13 residues.

CDR3 residues: CASSYGPGPGNTIYF. The J gene is TRBJ1-3, the V gene TRBV6-5. CDR3 size: 15 residues. Per germline, CDR1 MNHEY and CDR2 SVGAGI.

The V and J genes are TRBV20-1 and TRBJ1-1. The CDR3 extends over 13 amino acids. Germline values: CDR1 DFQATT, CDR2 SNEGSKA (reference sequence). CDR3 region: CSARLGNPTEAFF.